These 4 T cell receptor beta chains originate from one sample sequenced in a study of blood T cell repertoires in COVID-19. Generated by immunoSEQ multiplex PCR, the TCRdb table keeps only in-frame clones and is missing some. The repertoire holds 300,000 to 400,000 clones, with roughly 88% as singletons. The sequenced sample was peripheral blood. These receptors came from a woman aged 25 to 39 with COVID-19, enrolled during active disease.

This clone was seen a few times. The gene calls are TRBV5-1 and TRBJ1-1; the match to TRBD1 covers 10 bases. CDR3 length: 16 residues. CDR1 is SGHRS and CDR2 is YFSETQ in the germline V gene. The junction had 10 bases not matched to a gene; V was cut back by 4 bases and J by 4 bases. CDR3 amino acids: CASSEGQGSFGTEAFF. In DNA form, the CDR3 reads TGCGCCAGCAGCGAGGGACAGGGGAGTTTCGGCACTGAAGCTTTCTTT.

The V call is TRBV6-1, the J call TRBJ1-3; maybe TRBD1 (5 bases). The germline V and J ends were trimmed by 2 bases and 0 bases, with 14 bases remaining between them. Germline CDR1 reads MNHNS; CDR2 reads SASEGT. There are 17 residues in the CDR3. Written as DNA, the CDR3 is TGTGCCAGCAGTGAATCTCAGGGCCGACTCTCTGGAAACACCATATATTTT. Protein product: CASSESQGRLSGNTIYF.

The gene calls are TRBV5-4 and TRBJ1-2; unclear D gene. V gave up 3 bases and J gave up 4 bases, with 10 bases separating them. The germline V gene has CDR1 SGHNT and CDR2 YYREEE (reference sequence). This CDR3 contains 13 residues. Here the CDR3 DNA reads TGTGCCAGCAGCTGGGGTGAGGGCTATGGCTACACCTTC. This encodes CASSWGEGYGYTF.

The chain uses TRBV7-9 and TRBJ2-1; 8 bases align to TRBD1. In germline, CDR1 is SEHNR, CDR2 FQNEAQ (reference sequence). This CDR3 comprises 14 residues. The trim removed 11 bases at V and 1 base at J, leaving 7 bases unmatched. The CDR3 loop is CAVPGGASYNEQFF. The CDR3 coding sequence is TGTGCCGTACCAGGGGGCGCTTCCTACAATGAGCAGTTCTTC.